This T cell receptor beta chain was documented in a study of cytomegalovirus exposure and HLA in healthy donors (dated by TCRdb to 2015 to 2018). Concerning the study at large: An earlier analysis of more than 550 of the donors reported about 260 Gb of sequence data and 117 million unique TCR beta sequences obtained from around 170 million T cells. Roughly 300 gigabases of sequencing data and 70 million to 100 million unique TCR sequences were included in an early release covering several hundred HLA-typed donors. Among the 398 genotyped donors, around 79% belonged to the genetic ancestry cluster associated with self-reported Caucasian donors. The study aimed to test whether cataloging public T cell receptors could reveal signatures of past pathogen exposure. Using immunosequencing, the study profiled T cell repertoires from 500 to 800 subjects and related those repertoires to cytomegalovirus serostatus. Along with the approximately 700-subject first cohort, a separate validation cohort of 120 different subjects was used. To predict cytomegalovirus infection status, the study combined high-throughput TCR immunosequencing, statistical association of individual TCRs with disease status, and machine learning. A later analysis re-examined previously published TCR beta repertoires from just over 650 donors and added high-resolution HLA genotyping to investigate patterns of TCR occurrence. In the later analysis, no new phenotypic data were used to find candidate immune exposures; instead, reliance was placed on TCR beta sequences and their occurrence across donors. In an earlier analysis of 587 of the donors, high-throughput TCR beta sequencing was used to judge whether each TCR beta V gene segment behaved as functional or pseudogenic. Alongside the repertoire data, information on donor age, sex, ethnicity and CMV serostatus was compiled. Genome-wide SNP genotypes for about 60% of the roughly 670 donors were used in a later genetic analysis, which treated that subset as a discovery cohort. All discovery cohort repertoires had been generated using a single sequencing platform. HLA typing included class I and class II loci at four-digit resolution. The number of typed donors differed by locus: about 620-630 for A, B, C, DRB1 and DQB1; about 520 for DQA1; around 580 for DPA1; and roughly 470 for DPB1. A few DR-DQ haplotypes were treated as single units for association and clustering because of strong linkage in the cohort. Across around 400 genotyped donors of the cohort, an average of roughly 250,000 unique TCR beta nucleotide sequences per donor were sequenced, and roughly 18% of those sequences were non-productive.

The cohort comprised fewer than 700 healthy bone marrow donors. Cohort members were all nominally healthy when sampled, although unrecorded immune exposures were likely present. The donor was CMV seronegative and belonged to the group of under 400 seronegative cohort members. A peripheral blood sample was provided by each donor, and peripheral blood mononuclear cells were used for TCR beta sequencing. The Qiagen DNeasy Blood Extraction Kit was used to extract genomic DNA from the blood cell samples. Library method: the immunoSEQ multiplex PCR assay. For the multiplex PCR, a mixture combining 60 forward primers for TCR Vbeta segments and 13 reverse primers for TCR Jbeta segments was used. The CDR3 region of rearranged TCR beta genes was amplified from genomic DNA by a multiplex PCR assay. The amplified TCR beta libraries were sequenced on the Illumina HiSeq System as 87-base-pair reads. The authors processed their data as follows. Across the 700 or so repertoires, a later analysis counted some 80 million unique TCR beta chains, 9 million to 14 million of which were shared by at least two donors. Raw reads were error-corrected and collapsed into unique sequences by a nearest-neighbor algorithm in which closely related sequences were merged to remove PCR and sequencing errors. Alignment of CDR3 sequences to IMGT reference sequences was used to assign V, D and J gene segments. Each retained sequence needed at least a six-nucleotide match to both a V gene segment and a J gene segment. A rearrangement counted as productive if the CDR3 had no stop codons and remained in frame with V and J, and every other rearrangement counted as non-productive. CDR3 was defined according to IMGT convention as the region running from the second conserved V-encoded cysteine to the conserved J-encoded phenylalanine. Sequences without an unambiguous match to a single V gene segment were excluded from the earlier analysis of over 500 of the donors. In an earlier analysis of more than 500 of the donors, a V segment was called functional when productive rearrangements were above 56.7%, and segregating when the standard deviation between donors exceeded 5%. A statistical classification framework was built for diagnosing cytomegalovirus status from the catalog of TCR beta chain sequences. In a later analysis, TCR nucleotide sequences were compared against IMGT/GENE-DB human TR gene sequences so that V and J genes could be assigned. A later analysis assigned CDR3 sequences and most-parsimonious VDJ recombination scenarios with the TCRdist pipeline. In a later analysis, every TCR beta chain was defined by the combination of its CDR3 amino acid sequence and its V-gene family, and reads without a unique V-gene family were dropped. In a later analysis, several hundred highly shared, low-generation-probability nucleotide sequences were removed to address suspected cross-contamination and a sequencing artifact. In a later analysis, a clonal expansion index for each public chain was calculated from normalized within-repertoire ranks of inferred template counts. In a later analysis, generation probabilities were computed using a VDJ recombination model fitted to out-of-frame rearrangements, and the results were checked against IGoR. In a later analysis, TCR-TCR, TCR-HLA and TCR-CMV co-occurrence was scored with hypergeometric tests, and a repertoire-size bias correction was applied to TCR pairs. A later analysis estimated false discovery rates by permuting HLA or CMV assignments 20 times. In a later analysis, co-occurring TCRs were grouped with DBSCAN, and TCRdist sequence similarity was added when clustering was performed within HLA-allele-positive subsets. Repertoires with fewer than 30,000 or more than 120,000 public chains, plus five repertoires with anomalous nucleotide sharing, were excluded from co-occurrence clustering. The table comes from immuneACCESS by way of TCRdb, which keeps in-frame sequences with V and J called. Part of the clones is missing from these tables; in studies checked, under half for an unresolved V gene and the rest for unknown reasons. For V, J and clone size, that table is used; D and trimming come from the DNA. Recorded for this sample are 95,000 to 100,000 clones; roughly 76% of them occurred a single time. Approximately 2% of the sample belongs to the ten largest clones.

On this clone itself: Its antigen is not yet known. No quality values exist for individual bases; no much larger clone is one base distant.

The germline V end is reduced by 3 bases and the J end by 7 bases; junction bases left unmatched: 5. For CDR1 and CDR2, the germline V gene lists MDHEN and SYDVKM. From the cysteine up to the phenylalanine, the CDR3 has a length of 14 residues. Of all the DNA, just the CDR3 is kept, 42 bases in frame from base 1. The paper's findings and limits, for the study overall: In a later analysis, HLA-associated TCR beta chains were found to be more clonally expanded and to have lower generation probabilities than equally common non-associated chains. A further reported finding was that TCR beta sequences accurately predicted the HLA-A and HLA-B alleles for most subjects in the first cohort. The cohort was sequenced for TCR beta chains only, and without alpha or paired-chain data the features that could be detected were limited. Presence/absence analyses assumed roughly uniform sequencing depth across donors, an assumption that may not hold. In both the original and validation cohorts, the classifier was reported to diagnose cytomegalovirus status with high specificity and sensitivity. Correlated functional status among segregating V segments might reflect linkage disequilibrium, but an unknown experimental factor could not be ruled out. At a false discovery rate of 0.05, a later analysis linked 16,951 TCR beta sequences to specific HLA alleles. The authors suggested that the approach could potentially be generalized to other disease states and immunological phenotypes. Immune exposure information for the cohort was limited to CMV serostatus. In a later analysis, several top co-occurrence clusters were reported to appear linked to parvovirus B19, influenza, CMV and Epstein-Barr virus. In an earlier analysis of 587 of the donors, most TCR beta V segments appeared in productive rearrangements about 87% or about 30% of the time, broadly matching IMGT annotations. Most TCR sequences were seen in very few donors, while some public TCRs were found in many individuals. The 87-base-pair reads could not distinguish some IMGT-functional V segments, including TRBV6-2 and TRBV6-3, so those segments were excluded. When HLA alleles, especially DR and DQ, strongly co-occurred, TCR associations were difficult to assign to individual alleles. In vitro tests confirmed that a few of the cytomegalovirus-associated TCR beta chains recognize cytomegalovirus antigens. Because HLA typing was missing for some donors at each locus, association tests included only the typed subset. The earlier analysis of approximately 540 of the donors excluded around 17 rarely observed V segments, including chromosome 9 orphons, because counts were too low. In the study, 150 to 200 TCR beta chains were listed as associated with cytomegalovirus. According to a later genetic analysis, donors in an Asian-associated ancestry cluster had fewer N-insertions in productive TCRs than the approximately 710-donor mean. A later analysis found that TCR association rates varied across HLA loci, with DRB1 alleles showing the most associated TCRs and HLA-C alleles the fewest. Most CMV-associated TCR beta chains appeared to be HLA-restricted in a later analysis, and the HLA associations seemed to be driven largely by CMV exposure. A cluster of highly shared sequence variants was judged likely to represent a technical artifact of the sequencing pipeline. A later genetic analysis associated a missense DCLRE1C variant with V-gene and J-gene trimming of TCR beta chains, and an independent cohort replicated the association.

The material sequenced was PBMCs. The sequence joins TRBV28 to TRBJ2-7, and 11 bases in between align with TRBD1. The source is a man in his forties or fifties in good health and CMV-seronegative. The DNA is as follows: TGTGCCAGCAGTTTGGGACAGGGGGTGAGTGAGCAGTACTTC. The resulting protein is CASSLGQGVSEQYF.